This T cell receptor beta chain was observed in a study of T-cell reconstitution after alpha-beta-depleted transplantation in children. This clonotype was seen only a few times. Its antigen is undetermined. Unique molecular identifiers were used in preparing the TCRbeta library. From the PCR reads, TCRdb called clonotypes with MiXCR, one entry per CDR3 protein. The data contain under 300,000 distinct CDR3 sequences, roughly 11% of them singletons. Notes on the study in general: Reportedly, only several hundred clones from non-depleted graft cells drove alpha-beta T-cell counts at about two months.

Trimming left V 5 bases short and J 3 bases short, with 16 bases between. Germline CDR1 is SEHNR and CDR2 is FQNEAQ (reference sequence). There are 15 residues in the CDR3. This TCR came from a male patient aged 2-10 years who had a stem cell transplant for chronic granulomatous disease, so the T cells may come from the graft donor. The chain is built from TRBV7-9 and TRBJ1-2; tentative D call: TRBD1 (5 bases). The input for sequencing was peripheral blood, taken 180 days after TCRalphabeta/CD19-depleted stem cell transplant. The CDR3 DNA reads TGTGCCAGCAGCCACCGCTCTGGGGACGACTATGGCTACACCTTC. This sequence encodes CASSHRSGDDYGYTF.